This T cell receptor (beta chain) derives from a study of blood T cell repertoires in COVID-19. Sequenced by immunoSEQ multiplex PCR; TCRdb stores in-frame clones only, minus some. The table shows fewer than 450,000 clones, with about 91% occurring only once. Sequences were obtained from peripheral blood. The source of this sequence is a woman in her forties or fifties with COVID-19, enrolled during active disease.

The CDR3 sequence is CASSQVGGGAEAFF. Written as DNA, the CDR3 is TGCGCCAGCAGCCAAGTGGGGGGGGGCGCTGAAGCTTTCTTT. The chain couples TRBV4-1 to TRBJ1-1; perhaps TRBD1 as D (6 bases). This CDR3 spans 14 amino acids. Germline V lookup: CDR1 MGHRA, CDR2 YSYEKL. Trimming took 1 base from V and 6 from J, leaving 12 bases between them.